The sequence of this T cell receptor (beta chain) was determined in a study of blood T cell repertoires in COVID-19 (dated by TCRdb to 2020 to 2022). About the investigation overall: Samples from collaborators originated in the United States, Italy and Spain and spanned both the acute and convalescent phases of COVID-19. A freely available public database, intended as a resource for researchers studying the immune response to SARS-CoV-2, is where the repertoires were released. Samples were obtained from the ongoing ImmuneRACE study (first 160 participants) and from some 1,300 subjects provided by 6 global collaborators. The dataset comprised deeply sampled blood TCRbeta repertoires from subjects exposed to, actively infected with, or recovered from COVID-19. Where available, HLA class I and class II types were obtained from metadata supplied by the sample provider rather than from assay-based typing. Nearly every sample came with metadata listing a de-identified subject ID, COVID-19 status, age in years and sex. The prospective study material was composed of cDNA or gDNA derived from T cells, B-cell-depleted T cells, or PBMCs. Study-level results and caveats: How much clinical and demographic metadata was included differed by source and by participant, and the metadata was provided uncurated.

About this clone: The antigen it binds to is not known. Within one base of it there is no much larger clone, and no base qualities were kept.

Via the germline V gene, CDR1 is SGHTA and CDR2 FQGNSA. The CDR3 holds 14 amino acids from the cysteine to the phenylalanine. Kept here is only the CDR3 DNA, which spans 42 bases and is read in frame from base 1. A distance of 9 bases separates the germline ends of V and J, which lose 6 bases and 0 bases respectively. TCRbeta CDR3 regions were amplified from genomic DNA using the immunoSEQ Assay, a bias-controlled multiplex PCR. In the paper's pipeline: The number of nucleated cells in each sample was estimated by amplification of reference gene primers within the assay. To quantify the absolute abundance of each unique TCRbeta CDR3 rearrangement, sequence reads were collapsed and filtered. Productive Simpson clonality was computed per sample as the square root of Simpson's diversity index over productive rearrangements. TCRdb re-hosts the immuneACCESS table, in-frame sequences only. Its copies lack some clones; in the studies checked, an unresolved V gene accounts for under half of them, and the cause for the rest is not known. The DNA gave D and trimming, while V, J and clone size come from that table. Counted in this sample were a few hundred thousand clones; roughly 91% of them appeared once. The biggest ten clones account for roughly 1.9% of the sample.

In Seattle, one collaborating source enrolled patients while the infection was active and tracked those patients longitudinally over the course of disease. Each collaborating institution followed its own protocols to collect whole blood in K2EDTA tubes. For TCRbeta analysis, collaborators shipped samples as frozen whole blood, isolated PBMCs, or DNA extracted from either of those sample types. The chain is encoded by TRBV7-2 joined to TRBJ1-3; there is no confident call for the D gene. Sequencing was carried out using peripheral blood. The sequence was collected from a woman in her 30s with COVID-19, enrolled during active disease. The DNA sequence follows: TGTGCCAGCAGACCCGGGAACTCTGGAAACACCATATATTTT. Its protein product is CASRPGNSGNTIYF.